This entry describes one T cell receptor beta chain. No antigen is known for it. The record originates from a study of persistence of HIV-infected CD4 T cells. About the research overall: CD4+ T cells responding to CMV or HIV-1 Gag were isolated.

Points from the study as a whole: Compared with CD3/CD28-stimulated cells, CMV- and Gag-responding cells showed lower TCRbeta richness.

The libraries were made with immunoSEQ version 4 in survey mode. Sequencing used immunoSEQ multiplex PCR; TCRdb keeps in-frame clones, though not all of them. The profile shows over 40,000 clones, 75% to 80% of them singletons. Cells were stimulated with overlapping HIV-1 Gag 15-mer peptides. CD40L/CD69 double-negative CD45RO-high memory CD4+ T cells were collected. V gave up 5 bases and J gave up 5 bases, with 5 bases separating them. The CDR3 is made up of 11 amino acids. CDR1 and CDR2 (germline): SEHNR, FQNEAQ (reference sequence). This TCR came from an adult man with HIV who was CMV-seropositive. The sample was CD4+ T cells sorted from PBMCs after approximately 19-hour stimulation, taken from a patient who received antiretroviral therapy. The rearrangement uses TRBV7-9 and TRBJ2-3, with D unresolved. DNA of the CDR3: TGTGCCAGCAGCCTTCAAGATACGCAGTATTTT. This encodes CASSLQDTQYF.